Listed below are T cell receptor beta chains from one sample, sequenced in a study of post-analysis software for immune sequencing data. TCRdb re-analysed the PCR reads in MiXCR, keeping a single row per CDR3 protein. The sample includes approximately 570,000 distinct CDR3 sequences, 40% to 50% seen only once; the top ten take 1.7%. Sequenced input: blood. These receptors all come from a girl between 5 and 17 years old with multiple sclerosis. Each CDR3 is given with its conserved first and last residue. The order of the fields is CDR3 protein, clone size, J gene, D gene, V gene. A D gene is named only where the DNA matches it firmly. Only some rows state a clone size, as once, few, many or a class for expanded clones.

CASSWDRFSVETQYF | NA | TRBJ2-5 | NA | TRBV6-5
CASSYHGGSGTDTQYF | NA | TRBJ2-3 | NA | TRBV6-2/TRBV6-3
CASSADRVDNSPLHF | NA | TRBJ1-6 | TRBD1 | TRBV9
CTTQTGVNQPQHF | NA | TRBJ1-5 | TRBD1 | TRBV12-3/TRBV12-4
CAISELAGGMTYEQYF | NA | TRBJ2-7 | TRBD2 | TRBV10-3
CASSLAGQGSSYNEQFF | NA | TRBJ2-1 | TRBD1 | TRBV5-1
CASSPRTGQEQETQYF | NA | TRBJ2-5 | TRBD1 | TRBV27
CAWDLHGYEQYF | NA | TRBJ2-7 | NA | TRBV30
CASRTSGIYNEQFF | NA | TRBJ2-1 | TRBD2 | TRBV30
CASSLGPNIQYF | NA | TRBJ2-4 | NA | TRBV7-9
CASAILDRVQDIQYF | NA | TRBJ2-4 | TRBD1 | TRBV7-2
CASMRDTAYEQYF | NA | TRBJ2-7 | NA | TRBV6-5
CASSRTGALYEQYF | few | TRBJ2-7 | TRBD1 | TRBV27
CASKKGGENTEAFF | NA | TRBJ1-1 | NA | TRBV5-1
CSATTQSSYEQYF | few | TRBJ2-7 | NA | TRBV20-1
CASSYSWDSVSYEQYF | few | TRBJ2-7 | TRBD1 | TRBV6-5
CAISEGTRDQPQHF | NA | TRBJ1-5 | NA | TRBV10-3
CASSVRSLQGASGYTF | few | TRBJ1-2 | TRBD1 | TRBV9
CAISESLGSPSDTQYF | NA | TRBJ2-3 | NA | TRBV10-3
CASSPSGTSGNYEQYF | NA | TRBJ2-7 | TRBD2 | TRBV5-4
CAISPRGGRDEQYF | NA | TRBJ2-7 | TRBD2 | TRBV10-3
CSASPADLANTDTQYF | NA | TRBJ2-3 | NA | TRBV20-1
CASSPERGPGANVLTF | NA | TRBJ2-6 | NA | TRBV7-3
CASSSLTGEEYGYTF | few | TRBJ1-2 | TRBD1 | TRBV27
CASSTRTSARGAYEQYF | NA | TRBJ2-7 | TRBD2 | TRBV5-1
CASSSPLDRNYEQYF | few | TRBJ2-7 | TRBD1 | TRBV11-3
CASSLQGLGETQYF | NA | TRBJ2-5 | NA | TRBV7-9
CASSHQSAGTQYF | NA | NA | NA | TRBV6-2/TRBV6-3
CATRGAGYNEQFF | NA | TRBJ2-1 | NA | TRBV6-1
CATSDPSEREGFSDEQFF | many | TRBJ2-1 | TRBD2 | TRBV24-1
CSARAVTTGELFF | NA | TRBJ2-2 | NA | TRBV20-1
CSAPRGGTSGRLSYNEQFF | NA | TRBJ2-1 | TRBD2 | TRBV20-1
CASSYVAGLTDTQYF | NA | TRBJ2-3 | NA | TRBV6-5
CASSEAQLNTEAFF | NA | TRBJ1-1 | NA | TRBV6-1
CASSPRGPRGNEQFF | NA | TRBJ2-1 | NA | TRBV12-3/TRBV12-4
CASSTGQGKRNTQYF | few | TRBJ2-3 | TRBD1 | TRBV7-2
CASSKTTSNQPQHF | NA | TRBJ1-5 | NA | TRBV2
CSARVPFGGTGGSYEQYF | few | TRBJ2-7 | TRBD1 | TRBV20-1
CSASPLDRASYEQYF | NA | TRBJ2-7 | TRBD1 | TRBV20-1
CASSQETGGSYNEQFF | NA | TRBJ2-1 | TRBD2 | TRBV4-1